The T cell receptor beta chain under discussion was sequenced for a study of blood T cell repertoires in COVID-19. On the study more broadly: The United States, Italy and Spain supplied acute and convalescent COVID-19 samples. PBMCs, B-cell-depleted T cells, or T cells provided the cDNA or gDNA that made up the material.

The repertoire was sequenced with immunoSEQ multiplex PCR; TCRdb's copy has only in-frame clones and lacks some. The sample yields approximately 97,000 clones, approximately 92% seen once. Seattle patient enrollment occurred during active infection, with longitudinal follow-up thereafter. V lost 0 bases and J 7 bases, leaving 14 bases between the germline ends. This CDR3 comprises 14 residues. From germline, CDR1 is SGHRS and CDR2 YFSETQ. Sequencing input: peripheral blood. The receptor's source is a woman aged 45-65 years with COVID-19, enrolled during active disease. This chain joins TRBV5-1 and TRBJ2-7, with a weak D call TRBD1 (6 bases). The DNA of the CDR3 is TGCGCCAGCAGCTTGGATCAGGGGATGAGTGAGCAGTACTTC. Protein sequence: CASSLDQGMSEQYF.